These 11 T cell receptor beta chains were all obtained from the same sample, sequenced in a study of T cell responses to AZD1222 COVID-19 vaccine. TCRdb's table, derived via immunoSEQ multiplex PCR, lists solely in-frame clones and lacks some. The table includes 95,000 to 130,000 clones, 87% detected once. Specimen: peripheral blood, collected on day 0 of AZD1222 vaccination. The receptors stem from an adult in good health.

This CDR3 reads CASSPPIGAQYF. For the CDR3, the DNA is TGTGCCAGCAGTCCGCCGATAGGGGCGCAGTATTTT. The chain is built from TRBV28 and TRBJ2-3, with D possibly TRBD1 on 5 matching bases. Trimming left V 5 bases short and J 10 bases short, with 13 bases between. The CDR3 runs to 12 residues. CDR1 MDHEN and CDR2 SYDVKM come from the germline V gene.

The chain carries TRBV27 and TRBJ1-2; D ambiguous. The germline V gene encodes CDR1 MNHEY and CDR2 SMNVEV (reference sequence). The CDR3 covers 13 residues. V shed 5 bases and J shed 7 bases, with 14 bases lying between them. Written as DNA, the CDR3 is TGTGCCAGCAGTCCCATTGTTTCCTTTGGCTACACCTTC. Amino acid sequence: CASSPIVSFGYTF.

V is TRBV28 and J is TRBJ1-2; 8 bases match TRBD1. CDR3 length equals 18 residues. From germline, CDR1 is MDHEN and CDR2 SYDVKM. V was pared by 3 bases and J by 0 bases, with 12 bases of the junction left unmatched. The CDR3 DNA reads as TGTGCCAGCAGTTTGCCCCCTTTTGGACAGGGAGCTAACTATGGCTACACCTTC. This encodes CASSLPPFGQGANYGYTF.

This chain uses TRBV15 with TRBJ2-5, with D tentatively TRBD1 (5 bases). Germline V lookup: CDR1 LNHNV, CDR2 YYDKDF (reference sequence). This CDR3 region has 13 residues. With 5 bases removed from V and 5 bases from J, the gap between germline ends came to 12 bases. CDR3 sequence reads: CATSAQGGETQYF. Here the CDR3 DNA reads TGTGCCACCAGCGCCCAGGGTGGGGAGACCCAGTACTTC. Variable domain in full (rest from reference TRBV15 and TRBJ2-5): DAMVIQNPRYQVTQFGKPVTLSCSQTLNHNVMYWYQQKSSQAPKLLFHYYDKDFNNEADTPDNFQSRRPNTSFCFLDIRSPGLGDTAMYLCATSAQGGETQYFGPGTRLLVL.

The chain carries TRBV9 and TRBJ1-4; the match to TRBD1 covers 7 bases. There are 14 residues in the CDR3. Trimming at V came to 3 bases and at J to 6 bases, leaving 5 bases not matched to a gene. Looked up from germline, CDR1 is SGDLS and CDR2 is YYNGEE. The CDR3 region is CASSGDRADEKLFF. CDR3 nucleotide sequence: TGTGCCAGCAGCGGCGACAGGGCGGATGAAAAACTGTTTTTT.

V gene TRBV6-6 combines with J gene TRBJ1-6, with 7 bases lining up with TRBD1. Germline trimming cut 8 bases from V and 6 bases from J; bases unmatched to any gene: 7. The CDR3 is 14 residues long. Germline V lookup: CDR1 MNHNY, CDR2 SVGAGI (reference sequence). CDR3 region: CASYATGINSPLHF. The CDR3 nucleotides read TGTGCCAGCTATGCGACAGGGATTAATTCACCCCTCCACTTT.

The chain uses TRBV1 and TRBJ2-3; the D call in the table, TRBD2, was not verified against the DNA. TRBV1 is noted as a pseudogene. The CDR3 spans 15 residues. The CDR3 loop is CTSSQGSLEQDTQYF. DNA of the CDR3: TGCACCAGCAGCCAAGGATCTTTGGAGCAGGATACGCAGTATTTT.

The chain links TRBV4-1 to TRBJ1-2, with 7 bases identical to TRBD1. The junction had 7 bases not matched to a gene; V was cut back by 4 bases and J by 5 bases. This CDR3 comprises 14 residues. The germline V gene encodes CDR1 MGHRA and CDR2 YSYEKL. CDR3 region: CASSRDRVSYGYTF. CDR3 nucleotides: TGCGCCAGCAGCCGCGACAGGGTGAGTTATGGCTACACCTTC.

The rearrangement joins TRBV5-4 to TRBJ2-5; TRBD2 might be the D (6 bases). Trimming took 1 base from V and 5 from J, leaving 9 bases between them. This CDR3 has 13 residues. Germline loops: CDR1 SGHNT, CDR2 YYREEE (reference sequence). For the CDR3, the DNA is TGTGCCAGCAGCTTGATCGGAGGGGAGACCCAGTACTTC. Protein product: CASSLIGGETQYF. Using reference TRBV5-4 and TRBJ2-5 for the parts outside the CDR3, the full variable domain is ETGVTQSPTHLIKTRGQQVTLRCSSQSGHNTVSWYQQALGQGPQFIFQYYREEENGRGNFPPRFSGLQFPNYSSELNVNALELDDSALYLCASSLIGGETQYFGPGTRLLVL.

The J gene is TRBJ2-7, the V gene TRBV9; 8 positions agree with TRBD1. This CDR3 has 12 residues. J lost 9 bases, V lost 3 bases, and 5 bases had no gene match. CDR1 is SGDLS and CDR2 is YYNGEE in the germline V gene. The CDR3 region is CASSADRGRQYF. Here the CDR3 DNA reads TGTGCCAGCAGCGCCGACAGGGGAAGGCAGTACTTC.

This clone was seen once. CDR3 sequence: CASSYNRGTEAFF. The CDR3 nucleotides are TGTGCCAGCAGTTATAACAGGGGCACTGAAGCTTTCTTT. The rearrangement links TRBV6-5 to TRBJ1-1; 7 bases align to TRBD1. There are 13 residues in the CDR3. Unmatched junction bases numbered 2, after V lost 3 bases and J lost 4 bases. Per germline, CDR1 MNHEY and CDR2 SVGAGI.